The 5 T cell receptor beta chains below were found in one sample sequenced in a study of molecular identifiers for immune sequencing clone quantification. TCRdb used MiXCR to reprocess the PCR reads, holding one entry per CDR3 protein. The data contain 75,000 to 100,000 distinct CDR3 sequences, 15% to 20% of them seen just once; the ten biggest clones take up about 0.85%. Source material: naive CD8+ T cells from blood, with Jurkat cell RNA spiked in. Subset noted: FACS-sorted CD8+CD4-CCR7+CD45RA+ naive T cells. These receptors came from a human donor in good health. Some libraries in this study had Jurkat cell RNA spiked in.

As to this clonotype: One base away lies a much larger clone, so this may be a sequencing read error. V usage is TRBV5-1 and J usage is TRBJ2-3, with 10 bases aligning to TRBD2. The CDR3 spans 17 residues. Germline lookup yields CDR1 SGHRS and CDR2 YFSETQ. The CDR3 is CASGLAASGGLTDTQYF. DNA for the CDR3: TGCGCCAGCGGCTTGGCGGCTAGCGGGGGACTCACAGATACGCAGTATTTT.

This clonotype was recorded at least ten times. CDR3 nucleotides: TGTGCCAGCAGACTTTTCCCGGGACAGGGGAGCTACGAGCAGTACTTC. This encodes CASRLFPGQGSYEQYF. The chain joins TRBV6-2 or TRBV6-3 to TRBJ2-7, with 10 bases lining up with TRBD1. The J segment lost 3 bases and the V segment lost 6 bases, leaving 11 bases of the junction unmatched. Germline CDR1 MNHEY, CDR2 SVGEGT. CDR3 length: 16 residues.

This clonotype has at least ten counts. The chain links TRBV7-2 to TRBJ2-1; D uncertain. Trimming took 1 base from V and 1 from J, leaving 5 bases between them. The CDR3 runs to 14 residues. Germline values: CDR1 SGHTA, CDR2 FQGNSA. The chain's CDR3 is CASSLDVSYNEQFF. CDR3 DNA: TGTGCCAGCAGCTTAGACGTATCCTACAATGAGCAGTTCTTC. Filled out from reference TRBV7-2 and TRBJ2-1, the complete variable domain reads GAGVSQSPSNKVTEKGKDVELRCDPISGHTALYWYRQSLGQGLEFLIYFQGNSAPDKSGLPSDRFSAERTGGSVSTLTIQRTQQEDSAVYLCASSLDVSYNEQFFGPGTRLTVL.

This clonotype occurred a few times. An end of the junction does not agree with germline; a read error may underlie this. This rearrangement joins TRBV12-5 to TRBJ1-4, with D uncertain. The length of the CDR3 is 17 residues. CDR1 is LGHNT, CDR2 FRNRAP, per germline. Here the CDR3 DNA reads TGTGCTAGTGGTTTGCTCGATGGTTTTGCAACTAATGAAAGACTGTTTTTT. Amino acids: CASGLLDGFATNERLFF.

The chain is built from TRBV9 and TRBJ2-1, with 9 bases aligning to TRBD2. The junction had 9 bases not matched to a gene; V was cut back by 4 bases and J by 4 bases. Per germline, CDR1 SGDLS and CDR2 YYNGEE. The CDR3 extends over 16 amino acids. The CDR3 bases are TGTGCCAGCAGCTCCCAAGCGGGAGGAACATACAATGAGCAGTTCTTC. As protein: CASSSQAGGTYNEQFF.